A single sample is the source of the 24 T cell receptor beta chains below, sequenced in a study of cytomegalovirus exposure and HLA in healthy donors. PCR employed 60 Vbeta and 13 Jbeta primers. The repertoire was sequenced with immunoSEQ multiplex PCR; TCRdb's copy has only in-frame clones and lacks some. The sample has some 190,000 clones, 60% to 85% seen once. Sequencing was carried out using PBMCs. The receptors derive from a woman aged 40 to 49 in good health and CMV-seronegative.

Remarks on this clone: Other DNA sequences of this sample code for an identical CDR3. The chain combines TRBV7-9 with TRBJ1-1; D remains ambiguous. Germline CDR1 SEHNR, CDR2 FQNEAQ (reference sequence). The V gene lost 5 bases and the J gene lost 1 base, with 11 bases spanning the gap. The CDR3 contains 14 residues. The CDR3 loop reads CASSPPTKNTEAFF. The CDR3 bases are TGTGCCAGCAGCCCGCCCACAAAGAACACTGAAGCTTTCTTT.

This rearrangement joins TRBV5-5 to TRBJ2-7; 8 bases align to TRBD1. Germline assignment: CDR1 SGHKS and CDR2 YYEKEE (reference sequence). V was clipped by 4 bases and J by 0 bases; unmatched bases: 12. This CDR3 contains 17 residues. The CDR3 sequence is CASSPGQGTILSYEQYV. For the CDR3, the DNA is TGTGCCAGCAGCCCCGGACAGGGCACGATCCTCTCCTACGAGCAGTACGTC.

This chain uses TRBV5-5 with TRBJ2-6; tentative D call: TRBD1 (5 bases). Per the germline V gene, CDR1 is SGHKS and CDR2 is YYEKEE (reference sequence). V was trimmed by 0 bases and J by 2 bases, leaving 9 bases between them. The CDR3 length is 16 residues. The CDR3 here is CASSLVTGTGANVLTF. The CDR3 nucleotides are TGTGCCAGCAGCTTGGTCACAGGAACTGGGGCCAACGTCCTGACTTTC.

This clone has more than one count but fewer than ten. This rearrangement joins TRBV7-9 to TRBJ1-2; D is uncertain. Per germline, CDR1 SEHNR and CDR2 FQNEAQ (reference sequence). The CDR3 extends over 13 amino acids. The V and J ends lost 3 bases and 3 bases respectively, with 8 bases between them. The CDR3 sequence is CASSFGQHYGYTF. CDR3 nucleotides: TGTGCCAGCAGCTTTGGGCAGCACTATGGCTACACCTTC.

The CDR3, as DNA: TGTGCCAGCAGTTTCGCGGTAAACTATGGCTACACCTTC. Translated: CASSFAVNYGYTF. This chain connects TRBV27 to TRBJ1-2; no reliable D call. The ends were cut back, 3 bases at V and 2 bases at J, with 7 bases in the middle. The CDR3 runs 13 residues. CDR1 and CDR2 (germline): MNHEY, SMNVEV (reference sequence).

The rearrangement uses TRBV9 and TRBJ2-1; 9 nucleotides agree with TRBD2. CDR3 length: 15 residues. Germline loops: CDR1 SGDLS, CDR2 YYNGEE. J lost 8 bases, V lost 2 bases, and 8 bases had no gene match. CDR3 sequence: CASSVLAGVVDEQFF. In DNA, the CDR3 is TGTGCCAGCAGCGTCTTAGCGGGAGTAGTCGATGAGCAGTTCTTC. Looking up the rest from reference TRBV9 and TRBJ2-1 gives the full variable domain: DSGVTQTPKHLITATGQRVTLRCSPRSGDLSVYWYQQSLDQGLQFLIQYYNGEERAKGNILERFSAQQFPDLHSELNLSSLELGDSALYFCASSVLAGVVDEQFFGPGTRLTVL.

V gene TRBV7-9 combines with J gene TRBJ2-1, with 8 bases matching TRBD2. CDR3 length: 18 residues. The ends lost 5 bases at V and 4 bases at J; junction bases unmatched: 16. The germline V gene has CDR1 SEHNR and CDR2 FQNEAQ (reference sequence). The CDR3 bases are TGTGCCAGCAGCATTAGCGGGGTCCTAGCTAGTTCTTACAATGAGCAGTTCTTC. Its protein is CASSISGVLASSYNEQFF.

This sequence joins TRBV19 and TRBJ2-1; 7 nucleotides line up with TRBD2. Germline CDR1 and CDR2: LNHDA and SQIVND (reference sequence). The junction had 8 bases not matched to a gene; V was cut back by 4 bases and J by 8 bases. This CDR3 region has 14 residues. CDR3 protein: CASSTASGVYEQFF. The CDR3 coding sequence is TGTGCCAGTAGTACTGCTAGCGGAGTTTATGAGCAGTTCTTC.

This clone has a handful of counts. This CDR3 reads CASSSLRGRTSGRPNEQFF. CDR3 coding DNA: TGTGCCAGCAGCTCCCTTCGGGGTCGAACTAGCGGGAGACCCAATGAGCAGTTCTTC. The rearrangement links TRBV7-8 to TRBJ2-1; 11 bases are a match to TRBD2. V trimming: 4 bases; J trimming: 6 bases; junction bases outside the gene matches: 17. Germline-derived CDR1 and CDR2 are SGHVS and FQNEAQ. CDR3 size: 19 residues.

This clone was picked up one time. This chain links TRBV29-1 with TRBJ1-2, with D possibly TRBD1 on 5 matching bases. V was trimmed by 1 base and J by 2 bases, leaving 14 bases between them. Germline assignment: CDR1 SQVTM and CDR2 ANQGSEA. The CDR3 loop spans 15 amino acids. CDR3 bases: TGCAGCGTTGAAGGGCAGGGCCTCTGGAACTATGGCTACACCTTC. It encodes CSVEGQGLWNYGYTF.

This chain links TRBV11-3 with TRBJ2-5; D possibly corresponds to TRBD2 (6 bases). CDR3 length equals 17 residues. V was pared by 5 bases and J by 2 bases, with 21 bases between. Germline-derived CDR1 and CDR2 are SGHNT and YENEEA. CDR3 nucleotides: TGTGCCAGCAGCGAATTCCCCCAGGCGGGGCCGCAAGAGACCCAGTACTTC. This gives the protein CASSEFPQAGPQETQYF.

This rearrangement joins TRBV7-8 to TRBJ2-3, with 7 bases matching TRBD2. V lost 6 bases and J lost 0; bases outside the gene matches: 6. Per the germline V gene, CDR1 is SGHVS and CDR2 is FQNEAQ. The CDR3 runs to 15 residues. The CDR3 loop reads CASSLLASSTDTQYF. The CDR3 coding sequence is TGTGCCAGCAGTTTACTAGCGTCGAGCACAGATACGCAGTATTTT.

The rearrangement links TRBV5-1 to TRBJ1-5; the match to TRBD1 covers 7 bases. Germline-derived CDR1 and CDR2 are SGHRS and YFSETQ. Trimming at V came to 0 bases and at J to 5 bases, leaving 5 bases not matched to a gene. The CDR3 has 15 residues. DNA for the CDR3: TGCGCCAGCAGCTTGGGATTCAGGGGGGATCAGCCCCAGCATTTT. Protein product: CASSLGFRGDQPQHF.

This clone was found a few times. The chain recombines TRBV7-3 with TRBJ2-1; 11 bases are a match to TRBD1. V was pared by 2 bases and J by 6 bases, with 3 bases of the junction left unmatched. Germline values: CDR1 SGHTA, CDR2 FQGTGA. The CDR3 loop spans 15 amino acids. The CDR3 DNA is TGTGCCAGCAGCTTAGGACAGGGGGCGGGCAATGAGCAGTTCTTC. This gives the protein CASSLGQGAGNEQFF.

In DNA, the CDR3 is TGTGCCAGCAGATCGACCGGGACAGGGAACAATGAGCAGTTCTTC. Encoded protein: CASRSTGTGNNEQFF. The V gene is TRBV7-6, the J gene TRBJ2-1; 9 bases line up with TRBD1. The CDR3 sequence is 15 residues long. Looked up from germline, CDR1 is SGHVS and CDR2 is FNYEAQ. V was clipped by 6 bases and J by 5 bases; unmatched bases: 8.

The chain uses TRBV25-1 and TRBJ2-3; TRBD2 aligns across 7 bases. The length of the CDR3 is 13 residues. V was pared by 5 bases and J by 4 bases, with 3 bases of the junction left unmatched. Germline values: CDR1 MGHDK, CDR2 SYGVNS. The CDR3 protein is CASSLAGADTQYF. DNA of the CDR3: TGTGCCAGCAGTCTGGCGGGAGCAGATACGCAGTATTTT.

The chain recombines TRBV6-1 with TRBJ2-3; 16 bases are a match to TRBD2. J was trimmed by 1 base and V by 4 bases; bases with no gene match: 5. Germline V CDR1 and CDR2: MNHNS, SASEGT. The CDR3 runs 18 residues. The CDR3 region is CASSVGLAGGPGTDTQYF. CDR3 coding DNA: TGTGCCAGCAGTGTGGGACTAGCGGGAGGGCCCGGCACAGATACGCAGTATTTT.

The rearrangement uses TRBV29-1 and TRBJ1-5, with D perhaps matching TRBD1 (5 bases). V dropped 4 bases and J dropped 5 bases, with 9 bases sitting between them. CDR1 and CDR2 (germline): SQVTM, ANQGSEA. The CDR3 is 12 residues long. The CDR3 nucleotides are TGCAGCGTTGGGGGCGTGGATCAGCCCCAGCATTTT. Translating it yields CSVGGVDQPQHF.

This clone was detected only a few times. This chain connects TRBV5-6 to TRBJ2-7; 13 positions agree with TRBD2. The junction had 7 bases not matched to a gene; V was cut back by 3 bases and J by 4 bases. CDR3 size: 16 residues. CDR1 is SGHDT, CDR2 YYEEEE, per germline. The CDR3 spells CASSWGTSGISYEQYF. The CDR3 nucleotides are TGTGCCAGCAGCTGGGGGACTAGCGGGATTTCATACGAGCAGTACTTC.

This rearrangement joins TRBV7-3 to TRBJ2-2, with D maybe TRBD1 (5 bases). Germline CDR1 reads SGHTA; CDR2 reads FQGTGA. CDR3 size: 14 residues. With 4 bases removed from V and 4 bases from J, the gap between germline ends came to 10 bases. The CDR3 bases are TGTGCCAGCAGCTCCCAGGGAAGCACCGGGGAGCTGTTTTTT. Its protein product is CASSSQGSTGELFF.

The chain has TRBV4-3 and TRBJ2-3, with D possibly being TRBD1 (6 bases). Germline CDR1 reads LGHNA; CDR2 reads YSLEER. CDR3 length: 15 residues. V shed 3 bases and J shed 7 bases, with 17 bases lying between them. CDR3 nucleotides: TGCGCCAGCAGCCAGGACAGTCACGGGCCCAATACGCAGTATTTT. Translation gives CASSQDSHGPNTQYF.

The V gene is TRBV5-1, the J gene TRBJ2-7; D remains ambiguous. The germline V and J ends were trimmed by 1 base and 7 bases, with 6 bases remaining between them. CDR1 SGHRS and CDR2 YFSETQ come from the germline V gene. The CDR3 has 11 residues. The CDR3 sequence: CASSLLEEQYF. In DNA form, the CDR3 reads TGCGCCAGCAGCTTGTTGGAGGAGCAGTACTTC.

CDR3 coding DNA: TGCGCCAGCAGCCAAGACCAGGGGAGATACGAGCAGTACTTC. Protein: CASSQDQGRYEQYF. The chain couples TRBV4-1 to TRBJ2-7, with D maybe TRBD1 (6 bases). The CDR3 loop spans 14 amino acids. V lost 0 bases to trimming and J lost 4 bases, with 10 bases between them. The germline CDR1 and CDR2 sequences are MGHRA and YSYEKL.

The chain couples TRBV2 to TRBJ1-4; no firm D call. CDR3 length: 15 amino acids. CDR1 SNHLY and CDR2 FYNNEI come from the germline V gene. Trimming cost V 4 bases and J 8 bases, with 17 bases left between them. Here the CDR3 DNA reads TGTGCCAGCAGTGTAGTGAAAAACGGTGAGGAAAAACTGTTTTTT. As protein: CASSVVKNGEEKLFF.